This T cell receptor beta chain originates from a study of cytomegalovirus exposure and HLA in healthy donors. Study results and limitations: Later work found that TCR association rates differed between HLA loci; DRB1 had the most and HLA-C the fewest. The study labeled about 160 TCR beta chains cytomegalovirus-associated.

Regarding donors, all were healthy bone marrow donors. A remark on this clone: Its cognate antigen is unknown.

The PCR contained 60 Vbeta and 13 Jbeta primers. Assay used: immunoSEQ multiplex PCR; TCRdb lists only in-frame clones, some missing. The table includes 50,000 to 60,000 clones, roughly 74% detected once. There are 18 residues in the CDR3. The V and J ends lost 2 bases and 0 bases, in that order; junction bases with no gene match: 7. The V gene's germline CDR1 is SNHLY and CDR2 FYNNEI. The clonotype was recovered from a female donor in good health and CMV-seronegative. This rearrangement joins TRBV2 to TRBJ2-1; 10 nucleotides match TRBD2. Sequencing input: PBMCs. In nucleotides, the CDR3 is TGTGCCAGCAGTGAACTAGCGGGGGCCCCAAGCTCCTACAATGAGCAGTTCTTC. Translating it yields CASSELAGAPSSYNEQFF. Looking up the rest from reference TRBV2 and TRBJ2-1 gives the full variable domain: EPEVTQTPSHQVTQMGQEVILRCVPISNHLYFYWYRQILGQKVEFLVSFYNNEISEKSEIFDDQFSVERPDGSNFTLKIRSTKLEDSAMYFCASSELAGAPSSYNEQFFGPGTRLTVL.